The entry below describes one T cell receptor beta chain. Its antigen specificity is not known. Per-base quality was not reported, and no clone a single base away is much larger than it. This entry comes from a study of identifying expanded T cells in peripheral blood (dated by TCRdb to the late 2010s). For the study in its entirety: Technical replicates were generated by sequencing separate aliquots of the same genomic DNA pool, and four replicates were compared pairwise. Study-wide findings and limitations: The binomial model flagged about 1.2 differentially abundant clones between technical replicates, compared with 15 to 17 over approximately two weeks and 19 over roughly 4 weeks. It was expected by the authors that biological variance in healthy repertoires might increase further over much longer intervals, such as months to years. Variance in clone template counts between approximately two-week samples significantly increased with total template count across all healthy donors. The beta-binomial model significantly reduced the number of clones called differentially abundant and the false-positive rate across all healthy-donor time intervals.

The CDR3 sequence holds 11 residues, the cysteine and phenylalanine included. Only the CDR3 region is kept as DNA, spanning 33 bases read in frame from base 1. A distance of 4 bases separates the germline ends of V and J, which lose 3 bases and 4 bases respectively. The CDR1 and CDR2 encoded by the germline V gene (reference sequence) are LNHDA and SQIVND. During the collection period, no immune events, such as infections, were documented for the healthy donors. Time-dependent variance in a beta-binomial model of T-cell clone differential abundance was calibrated using healthy-donor blood repertoires as a training cohort. There were around 10 healthy donors in the training cohort, of whom 3 were female and 7 were male. An age range of roughly 25 to 65 years, with an average of 43 years, was recorded for the donors. Whole blood was collected from each healthy donor at three time points spaced 2 to 3 weeks apart and obtained from a commercial supplier. For immunosequencing, genomic DNA was extracted from unsorted whole blood.

TCRbeta CDR3 regions were profiled with the immunoSEQ Assay using bias-controlled multiplex PCR amplification of genomic DNA. The source study handled its data this way. To quantify the absolute abundance of each unique TCRbeta CDR3 region, the sequences were collapsed and filtered. Differential abundance was tested with two models: a binomial (Fisher-equivalent) model and a beta-binomial model that adds time-dependent variance fitted from healthy donors. Clones with fewer than 5 combined templates were removed, and differential abundance was called for clones with a Benjamini-Hochberg FDR below 0.01. Beta-binomial variance was modeled as a function of total template count across the two samples using the form v = (b*log(k)+a)^2. TCRdb took this table from immuneACCESS and kept in-frame rearrangements with V and J called. Such tables lack part of the clones; where checked against another copy, unresolved V genes explain under half of the gap, and the rest is unexplained. V, J and clone size are those of that table, while D and trimming were read from the DNA. Counted in this sample were approximately 130,000 clones; over 65% of them appeared once. Of the sample, 3.3% falls within the top ten clones.

This clonotype was obtained from a person between 18 and 75 years old in good health. The chain employs TRBV19 and TRBJ2-7, with the D gene too uncertain to name. Sequencing used blood. The DNA sequence is TGTGCCAGTAGTATTGGTTACGAGCAGTACTTC. The translation is CASSIGYEQYF.